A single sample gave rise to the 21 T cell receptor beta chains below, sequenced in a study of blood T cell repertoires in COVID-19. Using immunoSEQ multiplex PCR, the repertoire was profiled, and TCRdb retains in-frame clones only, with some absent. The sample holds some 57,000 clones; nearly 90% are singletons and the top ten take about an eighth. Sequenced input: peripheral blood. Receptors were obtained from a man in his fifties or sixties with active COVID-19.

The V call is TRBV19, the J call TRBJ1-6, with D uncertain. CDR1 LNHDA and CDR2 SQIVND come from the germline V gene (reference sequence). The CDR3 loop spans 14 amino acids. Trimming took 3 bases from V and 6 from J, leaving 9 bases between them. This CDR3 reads CASSITAPNSPLHF. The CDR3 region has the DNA TGTGCCAGTAGTATCACAGCACCTAATTCACCCCTCCACTTT.

The CDR3, as DNA: TGTGCCAGCAGACAAGAGCGGGTTCACGAGCAGTACTTC. Encoded protein: CASRQERVHEQYF. The chain recombines TRBV12-3 or TRBV12-4 with TRBJ2-7; D possibly corresponds to TRBD2 (6 bases). The V and J ends lost 6 bases and 5 bases respectively, with 14 bases between them. CDR3 length: 13 amino acids.

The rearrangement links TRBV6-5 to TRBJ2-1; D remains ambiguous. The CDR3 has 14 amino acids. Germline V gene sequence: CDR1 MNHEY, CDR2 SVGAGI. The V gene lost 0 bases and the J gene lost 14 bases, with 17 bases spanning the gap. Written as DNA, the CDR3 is TGTGCCAGCAGTTACTCCAACGCGATCGACGAGGAGTTCTTC. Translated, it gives CASSYSNAIDEEFF.

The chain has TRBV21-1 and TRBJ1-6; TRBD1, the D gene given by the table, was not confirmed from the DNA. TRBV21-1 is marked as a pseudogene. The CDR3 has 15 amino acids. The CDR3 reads CASTQGTDVTSPLHF. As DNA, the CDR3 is TGTGCCAGCACCCAAGGGACAGATGTGACCTCACCCCTCCACTTT.

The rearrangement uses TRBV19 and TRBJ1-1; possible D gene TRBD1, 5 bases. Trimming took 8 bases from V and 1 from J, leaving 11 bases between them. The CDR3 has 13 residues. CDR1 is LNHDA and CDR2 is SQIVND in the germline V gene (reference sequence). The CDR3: CASSAGRNTEAFF. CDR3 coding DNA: TGTGCCAGTTCAGCAGGGCGGAACACTGAAGCTTTCTTT.

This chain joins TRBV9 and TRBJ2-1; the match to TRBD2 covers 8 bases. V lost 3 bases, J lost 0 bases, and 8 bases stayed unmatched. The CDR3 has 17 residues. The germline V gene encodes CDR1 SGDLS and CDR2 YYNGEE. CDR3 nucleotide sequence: TGTGCCAGCAGCGCCGGGATTAGCGGGACCTCCTACAATGAGCAGTTCTTC. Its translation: CASSAGISGTSYNEQFF.

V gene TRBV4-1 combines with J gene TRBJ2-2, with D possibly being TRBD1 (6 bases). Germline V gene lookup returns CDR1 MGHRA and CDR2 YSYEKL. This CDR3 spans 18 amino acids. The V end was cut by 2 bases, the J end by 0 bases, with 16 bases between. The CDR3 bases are TGCGCCAGCAGCCAACCAACAGGGTCTCTTGCGAACACCGGGGAGCTGTTTTTT. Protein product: CASSQPTGSLANTGELFF.

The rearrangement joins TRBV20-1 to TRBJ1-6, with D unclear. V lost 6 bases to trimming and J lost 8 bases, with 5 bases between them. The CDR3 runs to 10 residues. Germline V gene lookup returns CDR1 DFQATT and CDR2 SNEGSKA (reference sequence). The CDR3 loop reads CSAGDSPLHF. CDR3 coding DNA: TGCAGTGCGGGCGATTCACCCCTCCACTTT.

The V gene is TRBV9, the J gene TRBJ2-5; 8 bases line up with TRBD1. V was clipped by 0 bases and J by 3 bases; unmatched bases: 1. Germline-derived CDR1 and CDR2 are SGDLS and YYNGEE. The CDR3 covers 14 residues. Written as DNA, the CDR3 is TGTGCCAGCAGCGTAGGGGACAGGAAAGAGACCCAGTACTTC. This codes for CASSVGDRKETQYF.

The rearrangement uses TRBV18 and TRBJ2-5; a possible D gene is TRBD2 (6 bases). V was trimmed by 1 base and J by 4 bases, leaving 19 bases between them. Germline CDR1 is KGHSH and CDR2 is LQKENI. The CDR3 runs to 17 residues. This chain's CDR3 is CASSPRGGGVGGETQYF. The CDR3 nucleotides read TGTGCCAGCTCACCACGTGGAGGAGGCGTCGGGGGAGAGACCCAGTACTTC.

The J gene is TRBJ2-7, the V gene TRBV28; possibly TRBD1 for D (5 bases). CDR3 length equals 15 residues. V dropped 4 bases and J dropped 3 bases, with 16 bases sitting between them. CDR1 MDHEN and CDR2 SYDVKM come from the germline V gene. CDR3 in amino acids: CASSSPTEWVYEQYF. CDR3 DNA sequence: TGTGCCAGCAGTTCCCCGACAGAGTGGGTCTACGAGCAGTACTTC.

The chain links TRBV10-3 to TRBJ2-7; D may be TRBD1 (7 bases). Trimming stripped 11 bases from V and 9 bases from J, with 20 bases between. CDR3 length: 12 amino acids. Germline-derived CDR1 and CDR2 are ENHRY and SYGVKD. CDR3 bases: TGTGCCGCGGCGGGGACAGAGCAACGGCAGTACTTC. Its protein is CAAAGTEQRQYF.

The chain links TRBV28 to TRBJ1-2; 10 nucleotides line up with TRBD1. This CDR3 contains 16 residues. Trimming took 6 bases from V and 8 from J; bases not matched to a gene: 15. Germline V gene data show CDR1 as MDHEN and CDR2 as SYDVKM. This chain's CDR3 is CASSSGTGVLGEGYTF. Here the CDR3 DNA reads TGTGCCAGCAGCTCAGGGACAGGGGTCCTCGGGGAGGGCTACACCTTC.

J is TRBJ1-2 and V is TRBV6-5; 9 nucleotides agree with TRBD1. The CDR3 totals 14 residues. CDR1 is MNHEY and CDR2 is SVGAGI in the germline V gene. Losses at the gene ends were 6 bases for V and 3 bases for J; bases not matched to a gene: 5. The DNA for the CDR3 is TGTGCCAGCAGCCAGGGACAGGGATACTATGGCTACACCTTC. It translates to CASSQGQGYYGYTF.

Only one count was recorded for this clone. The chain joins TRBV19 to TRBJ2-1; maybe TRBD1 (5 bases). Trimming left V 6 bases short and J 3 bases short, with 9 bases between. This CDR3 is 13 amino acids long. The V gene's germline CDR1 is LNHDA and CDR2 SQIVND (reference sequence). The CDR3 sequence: CASRGRNYNEQFF. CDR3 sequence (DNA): TGTGCCAGTAGGGGGCGGAACTACAATGAGCAGTTCTTC.

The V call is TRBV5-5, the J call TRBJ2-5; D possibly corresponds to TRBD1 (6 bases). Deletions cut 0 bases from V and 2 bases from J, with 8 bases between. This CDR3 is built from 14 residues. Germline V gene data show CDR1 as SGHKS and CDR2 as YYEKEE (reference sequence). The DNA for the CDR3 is TGTGCCAGCAGCTTGGGGGACATTCAAGAGACCCAGTACTTC. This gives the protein CASSLGDIQETQYF.

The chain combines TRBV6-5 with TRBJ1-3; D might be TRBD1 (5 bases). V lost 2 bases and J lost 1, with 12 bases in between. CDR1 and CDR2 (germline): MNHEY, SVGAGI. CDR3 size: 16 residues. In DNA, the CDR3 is TGTGCCAGCAGTTACGGCCAGGGAGGGTCTGGAAACACCATATATTTT. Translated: CASSYGQGGSGNTIYF.

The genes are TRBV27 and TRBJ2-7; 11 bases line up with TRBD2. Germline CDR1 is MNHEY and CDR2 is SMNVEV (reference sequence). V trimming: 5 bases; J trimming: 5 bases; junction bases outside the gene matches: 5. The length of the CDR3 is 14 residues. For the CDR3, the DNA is TGTGCCAGCAGTCAAACTAGCGGGGGAAACGAGCAGTACTTC. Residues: CASSQTSGGNEQYF.

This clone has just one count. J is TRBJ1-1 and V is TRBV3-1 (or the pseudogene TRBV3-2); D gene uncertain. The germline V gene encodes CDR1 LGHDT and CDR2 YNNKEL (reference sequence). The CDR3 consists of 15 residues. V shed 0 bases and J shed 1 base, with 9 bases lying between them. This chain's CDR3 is CASSQDGNTNTEAFF. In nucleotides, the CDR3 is TGTGCCAGCAGCCAAGATGGTAACACGAACACTGAAGCTTTCTTT.

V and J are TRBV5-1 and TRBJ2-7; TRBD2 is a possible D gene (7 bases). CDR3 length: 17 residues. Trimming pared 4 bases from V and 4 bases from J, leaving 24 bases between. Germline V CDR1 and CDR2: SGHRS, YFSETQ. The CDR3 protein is CASSTVGLRGAEYEQYF. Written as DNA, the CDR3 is TGCGCCAGCAGCACCGTTGGTCTCCGGGGGGCGGAGTACGAGCAGTACTTC. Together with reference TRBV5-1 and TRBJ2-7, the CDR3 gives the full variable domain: KAGVTQTPRYLIKTRGQQVTLSCSPISGHRSVSWYQQTPGQGLQFLFEYFSETQRNKGNFPGRFSGRQFSNSRSEMNVSTLELGDSALYLCASSTVGLRGAEYEQYFGPGTRLTVT.

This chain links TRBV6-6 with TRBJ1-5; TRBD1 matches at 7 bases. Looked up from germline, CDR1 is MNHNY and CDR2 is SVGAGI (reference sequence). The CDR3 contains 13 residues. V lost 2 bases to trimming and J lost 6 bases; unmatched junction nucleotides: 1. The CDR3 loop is CASSYRDSQPQHF. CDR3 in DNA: TGTGCCAGCAGTTACCGGGACAGTCAGCCCCAGCATTTT.